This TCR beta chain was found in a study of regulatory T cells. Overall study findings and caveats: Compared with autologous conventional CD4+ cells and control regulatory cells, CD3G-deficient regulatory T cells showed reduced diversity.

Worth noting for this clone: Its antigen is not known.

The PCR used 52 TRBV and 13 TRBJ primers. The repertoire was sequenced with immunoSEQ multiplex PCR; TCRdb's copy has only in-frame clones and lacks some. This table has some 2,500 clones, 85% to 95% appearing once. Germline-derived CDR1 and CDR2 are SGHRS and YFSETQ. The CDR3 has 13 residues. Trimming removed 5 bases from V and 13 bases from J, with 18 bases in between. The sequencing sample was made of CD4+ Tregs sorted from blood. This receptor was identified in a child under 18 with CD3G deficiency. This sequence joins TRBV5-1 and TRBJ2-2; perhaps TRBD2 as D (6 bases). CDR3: CASSPEGTPGLFF. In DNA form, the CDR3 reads TGCGCCAGCAGTCCCGAAGGGACTCCTGGGCTGTTTTTT.